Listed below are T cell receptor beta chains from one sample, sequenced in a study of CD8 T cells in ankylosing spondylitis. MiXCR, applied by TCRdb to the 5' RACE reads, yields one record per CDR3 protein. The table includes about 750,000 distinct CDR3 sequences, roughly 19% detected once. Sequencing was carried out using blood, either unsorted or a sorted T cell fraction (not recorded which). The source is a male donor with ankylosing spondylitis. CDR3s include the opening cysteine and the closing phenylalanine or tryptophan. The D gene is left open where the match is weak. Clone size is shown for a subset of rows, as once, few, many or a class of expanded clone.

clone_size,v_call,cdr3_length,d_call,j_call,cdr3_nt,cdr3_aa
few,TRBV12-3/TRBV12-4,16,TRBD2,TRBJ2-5,TGTGCCAGCAGCCTCGGGGGTAGCGGGGGGGAAGAGACCCAGTACTTC,CASSLGGSGGEETQYF
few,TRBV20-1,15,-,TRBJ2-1,TGCAGTGCTAGAGATCAGTGGGGGCCAGAGAATGAGCAGTTCTTC,CSARDQWGPENEQFF
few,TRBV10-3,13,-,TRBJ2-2,TGTGCCATCAGTGCGGTGGACACCGGGGAGCTGTTTTTT,CAISAVDTGELFF
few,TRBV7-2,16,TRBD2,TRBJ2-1,TGTGCCAGCAGCTTGTTTACGGGAGGGCCGGGAAATGAGCAGTTCTTC,CASSLFTGGPGNEQFF
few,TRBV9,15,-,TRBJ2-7,TGTGCCAGCAGCGGGCAGGGTTCCCCTGGGGACGAGCAGTACTTC,CASSGQGSPGDEQYF
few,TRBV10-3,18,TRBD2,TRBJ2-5,TGTGCCATCAGTGAGGGGGGACTAGCGGGGGCACGCCGGGAGACCCAGTACTTC,CAISEGGLAGARRETQYF
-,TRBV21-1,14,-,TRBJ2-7,TGTGCCAGCAGCGTAGACCTTCGACACTACGAGCAGTACTTC,CASSVDLRHYEQYF
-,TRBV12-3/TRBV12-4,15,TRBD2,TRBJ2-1,TGTGCCAGCAACAGTTTACTAGCGGGGCACAATGAGCAGTTCTTC,CASNSLLAGHNEQFF
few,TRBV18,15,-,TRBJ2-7,TGTGCCAGCTCACCTACGGGCGGAAGTCTCTACGAGCAGTACTTC,CASSPTGGSLYEQYF
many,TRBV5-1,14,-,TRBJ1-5,TGTGCCAGCTCACTTACAGGGCCAAATCAGCCCCAGCATTTT,CASSLTGPNQPQHF
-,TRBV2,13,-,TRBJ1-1,TGTGCCAGCAGTGGCAGGATGGGGACTGAAGCTTTCTTT,CASSGRMGTEAFF
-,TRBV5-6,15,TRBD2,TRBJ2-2,TGTGCCATCAGCCGAGCGGGAGCCTTTACCGGGGAGCTGTTTTTT,CAISRAGAFTGELFF
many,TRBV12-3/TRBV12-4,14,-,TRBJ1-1,TGTGCCAGCAGTTCGATAGACAAGAACACTGAAGCTTTCTTT,CASSSIDKNTEAFF
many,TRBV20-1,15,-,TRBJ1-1,TGCAGTGCTACAGAGGGGTCGATAGGTGACACTGAAGCTTTCTTT,CSATEGSIGDTEAFF
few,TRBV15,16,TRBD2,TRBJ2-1,TGTGCCACCAGCAGCGTAGCGGGAGTGGGTTACAATGAGCAGTTCTTC,CATSSVAGVGYNEQFF
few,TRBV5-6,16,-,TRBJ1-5,TGTGCCAGCAGCTTGGGAGGGGGTTGGAGCAATCAGCCCCAGCATTTT,CASSLGGGWSNQPQHF
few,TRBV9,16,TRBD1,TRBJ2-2,TGTGCCAGCAGCGTAGGGACAGGTCCTAACACCGGGGAGCTGTTTTTT,CASSVGTGPNTGELFF
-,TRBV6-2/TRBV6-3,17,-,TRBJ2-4,TGTGCCAGCAGTTACTCGCTTCGGGGTTTACCCAAAAACATTCAGTACTTC,CASSYSLRGLPKNIQYF
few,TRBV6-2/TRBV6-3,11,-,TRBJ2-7,TGTGCCAGCAGAACTGATTACGAGCAGTACTTC,CASRTDYEQYF
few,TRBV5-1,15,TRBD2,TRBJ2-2,TGCGCCAGCAGCAGGGCGGGAGTATCGTCCGGGGAGCTGTTTTTT,CASSRAGVSSGELFF
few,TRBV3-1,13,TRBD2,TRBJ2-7,TGTGCCAGCAGCCAACTAGCGGGGAGCGAGCAGTACTTC,CASSQLAGSEQYF
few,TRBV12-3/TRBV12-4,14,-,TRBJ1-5,TGTGCCAGCAGTTCCGGACTGGTGAATCAGCCCCAGCATTTT,CASSSGLVNQPQHF
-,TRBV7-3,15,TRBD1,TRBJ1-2,TGTGCCAGCAGCTTCGGACAGGGCCCGATGAGTGGCTACACCTTC,CASSFGQGPMSGYTF
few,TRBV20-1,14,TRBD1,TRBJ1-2,TGCAGTGCTAGAGATCAAGGGGGCGCCTATGGCTACACCTTC,CSARDQGGAYGYTF
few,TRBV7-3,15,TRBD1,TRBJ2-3,TGTGCCAGCAGCTCCCCCGACAGGGGGACAGATACGCAGTATTTT,CASSSPDRGTDTQYF
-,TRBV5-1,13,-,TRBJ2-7,TGCGCCAGCAGCTTCGGGCCCTGGGCCGAGCAGTACTTC,CASSFGPWAEQYF
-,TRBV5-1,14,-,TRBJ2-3,TGCGCCAGCAGCTTGCGGCCAGCAAAAGATACGCAGTATTTT,CASSLRPAKDTQYF
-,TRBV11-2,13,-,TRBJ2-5,TGTGCCAGCACCTCGGACAGAAAAGAGACCCAGTACTTC,CASTSDRKETQYF
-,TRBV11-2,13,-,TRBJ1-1,TGTGCCAGCAGCCCTTTTCAGAACACTGAAGCTTTCTTT,CASSPFQNTEAFF
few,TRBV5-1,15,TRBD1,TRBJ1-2,TGCGCCAGCAGGCCCGGACAGGGAATAGACTATGGCTACACCTTC,CASRPGQGIDYGYTF
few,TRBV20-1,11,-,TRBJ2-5,TGCAGTGCTGAATGGGGAGAGACCCAGTACTTC,CSAEWGETQYF
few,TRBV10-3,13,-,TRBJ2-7,TGTGCCATCAGTCCCGGGACCCACTACGAGCAGTACTTC,CAISPGTHYEQYF
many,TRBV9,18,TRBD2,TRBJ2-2,TGTGCCAGCAGCGTAGGGTCTAGCGGGGGATCGAACACCGGGGAGCTGTTTTTT,CASSVGSSGGSNTGELFF
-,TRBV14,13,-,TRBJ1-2,TGTGCCAGCAGCCAAGCGGGCAGCAATGGCTACACCTTC,CASSQAGSNGYTF
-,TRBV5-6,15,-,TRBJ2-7,TGTGCCAGCAGCTTCTGGGGCAGGCAAAACTACGAGCAGTACTTC,CASSFWGRQNYEQYF
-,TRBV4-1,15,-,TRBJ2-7,TGCGCCAGCAGCCAAGTAAGTAACGTCAACTACGAGCAGTACTTC,CASSQVSNVNYEQYF
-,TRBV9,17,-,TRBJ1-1,TGTGCCAGCAGCGAGGGGGGGGCAGGACCGGAGGACACTGAAGCTTTCTTT,CASSEGGAGPEDTEAFF
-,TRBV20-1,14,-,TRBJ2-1,TGCAGTGCTTCCCCTTGGGAGGGGGGCAATGAGCAGTTCTTC,CSASPWEGGNEQFF
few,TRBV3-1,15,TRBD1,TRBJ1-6,TGTGCCAGCAGCGCTTGGACAGGGGATAATTCACCCCTCCACTTT,CASSAWTGDNSPLHF
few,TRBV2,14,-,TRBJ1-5,TGTGCCAGCAGTGCGTCGAGGAGCAATCAGCCCCAGCATTTT,CASSASRSNQPQHF
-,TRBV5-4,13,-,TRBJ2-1,TGTGCCAGCAGCTTGGAGGGTAATGGGGAGCAGTTCTTC,CASSLEGNGEQFF
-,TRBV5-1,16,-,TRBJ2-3,TGCGCCAGCAGCTTGACGGGACTCCCTAGCACAGATACGCAGTATTTT,CASSLTGLPSTDTQYF
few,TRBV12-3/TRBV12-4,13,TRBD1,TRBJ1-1,TGTGCCAGCAGTCCCGGGGACAGCCGGAAGGCTTTCTTT,CASSPGDSRKAFF
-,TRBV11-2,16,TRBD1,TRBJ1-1,TGTGCCAGCAGCTACGGGACAGTCCTATTGAACACTGAAGCTTTCTTT,CASSYGTVLLNTEAFF
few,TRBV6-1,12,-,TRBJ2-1,TGTGCCAGCAGCCGTTGGCGAGCAGAGGTGTTCTTC,CASSRWRAEVFF
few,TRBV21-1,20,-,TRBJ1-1,TGTGCCAGCAGCAAAGTGCGAGTAGGTCTCCCCCCCCGGGAGAACACTGAAGCTTTCTTT,CASSKVRVGLPPRENTEAFF
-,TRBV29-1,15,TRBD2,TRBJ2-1,TGCAGCGTTGGCTGGGCTAGCGGATACGTGGATGAGCAGTTCTTC,CSVGWASGYVDEQFF
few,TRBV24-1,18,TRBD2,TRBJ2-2,TGTGCCACCAGTGGGACGACTAGCGGAGCACCGAACACCGGGGAGCTGTTTTTT,CATSGTTSGAPNTGELFF
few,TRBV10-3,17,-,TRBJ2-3,TGTGCCATCAGTGATATGGCGGGGAAGTCGAGCACAGATACGCAGTATTTT,CAISDMAGKSSTDTQYF
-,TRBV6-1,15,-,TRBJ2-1,TGTGCCAGCGGCCAGCGTTCAGGCCACTACAATGAGCAGTTCTTC,CASGQRSGHYNEQFF